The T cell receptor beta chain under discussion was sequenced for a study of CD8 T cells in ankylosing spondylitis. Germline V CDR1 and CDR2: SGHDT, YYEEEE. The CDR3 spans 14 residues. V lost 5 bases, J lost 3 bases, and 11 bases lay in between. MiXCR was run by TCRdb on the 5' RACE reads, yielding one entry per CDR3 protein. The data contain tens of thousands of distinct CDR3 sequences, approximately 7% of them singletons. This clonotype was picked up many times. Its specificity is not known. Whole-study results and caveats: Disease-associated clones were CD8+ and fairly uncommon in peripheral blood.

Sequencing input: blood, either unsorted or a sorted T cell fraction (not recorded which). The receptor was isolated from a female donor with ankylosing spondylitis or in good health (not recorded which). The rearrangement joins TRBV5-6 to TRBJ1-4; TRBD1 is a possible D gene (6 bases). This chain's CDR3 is CASSPRGPNEKLFF. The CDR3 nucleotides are TGTGCCAGCAGTCCCAGGGGCCCTAATGAAAAACTGTTTTTT.